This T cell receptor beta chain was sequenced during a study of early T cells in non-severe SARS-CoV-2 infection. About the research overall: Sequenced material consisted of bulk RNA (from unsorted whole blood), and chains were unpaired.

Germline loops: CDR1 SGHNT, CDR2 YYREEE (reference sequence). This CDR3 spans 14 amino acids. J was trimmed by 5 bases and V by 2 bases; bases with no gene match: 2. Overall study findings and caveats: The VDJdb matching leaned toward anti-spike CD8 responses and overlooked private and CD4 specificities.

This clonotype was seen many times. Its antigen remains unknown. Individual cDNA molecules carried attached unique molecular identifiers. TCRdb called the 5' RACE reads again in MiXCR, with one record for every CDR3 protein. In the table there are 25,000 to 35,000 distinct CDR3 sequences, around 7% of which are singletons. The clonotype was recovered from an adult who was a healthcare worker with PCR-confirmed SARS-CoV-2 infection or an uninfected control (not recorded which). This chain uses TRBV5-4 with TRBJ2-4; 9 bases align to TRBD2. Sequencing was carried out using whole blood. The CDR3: CASSFSGGENIQYF. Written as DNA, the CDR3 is TGTGCCAGCAGCTTTAGCGGGGGTGAAAACATTCAGTACTTC.